This TCR beta chain was identified in a study of long-term antiretroviral therapy in people with HIV. Survey-level resolution applied to immunoSEQ assay v3.0. TCRdb keeps only in-frame clones here, not all; method: immunoSEQ multiplex PCR. The data show about 29,000 clones, with approximately 93% seen just once and about 9.3% held by the top ten. Note on this clone: The antigen remains undetermined.

General study points: Although diversity increased after ART, it remained lower than in transplant donor controls. The ART regimens used between the mid-2000s and the late 2010s may be less effective than current ones. Repertoires in HIV (unlike those of controls) had narrower CDR3 length ranges.

The germline CDR1 and CDR2 sequences are SGHDN and FVKESK. The CDR3 is made up of 17 amino acids. The V gene lost 0 bases and the J gene lost 1 base, with 10 bases spanning the gap. The sample here was unsorted PBMCs, taken 6.2 years after starting antiretroviral therapy. The TCR comes from a man aged 35-49 years with HIV. The chain has TRBV14 and TRBJ2-6; possibly TRBD2 for D (5 bases). CDR3 sequence: CASSQDRRFSGANVLTF. The CDR3 nucleotides read TGTGCCAGCAGCCAAGATAGGAGGTTTTCTGGGGCCAACGTCCTGACTTTC.